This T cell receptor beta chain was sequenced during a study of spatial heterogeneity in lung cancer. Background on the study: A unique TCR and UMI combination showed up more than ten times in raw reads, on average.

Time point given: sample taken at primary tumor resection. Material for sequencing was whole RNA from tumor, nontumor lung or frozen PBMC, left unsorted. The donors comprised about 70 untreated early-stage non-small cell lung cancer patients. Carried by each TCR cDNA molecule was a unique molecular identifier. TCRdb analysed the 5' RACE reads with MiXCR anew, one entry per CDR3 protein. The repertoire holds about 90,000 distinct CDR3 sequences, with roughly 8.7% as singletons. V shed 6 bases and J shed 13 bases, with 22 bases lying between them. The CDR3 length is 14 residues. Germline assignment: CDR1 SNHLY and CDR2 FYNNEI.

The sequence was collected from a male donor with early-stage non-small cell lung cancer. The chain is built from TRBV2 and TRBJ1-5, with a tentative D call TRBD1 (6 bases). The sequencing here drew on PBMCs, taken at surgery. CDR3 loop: CASSTGSSRAKQHF. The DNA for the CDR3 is TGTGCCAGCAGCACAGGGTCAAGCAGGGCTAAGCAGCATTTT. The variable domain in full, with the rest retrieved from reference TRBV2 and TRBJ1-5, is EPEVTQTPSHQVTQMGQEVILRCVPISNHLYFYWYRQILGQKVEFLVSFYNNEISEKSEIFDDQFSVERPDGSNFTLKIRSTKLEDSAMYFCASSTGSSRAKQHFGDGTRLSIL.